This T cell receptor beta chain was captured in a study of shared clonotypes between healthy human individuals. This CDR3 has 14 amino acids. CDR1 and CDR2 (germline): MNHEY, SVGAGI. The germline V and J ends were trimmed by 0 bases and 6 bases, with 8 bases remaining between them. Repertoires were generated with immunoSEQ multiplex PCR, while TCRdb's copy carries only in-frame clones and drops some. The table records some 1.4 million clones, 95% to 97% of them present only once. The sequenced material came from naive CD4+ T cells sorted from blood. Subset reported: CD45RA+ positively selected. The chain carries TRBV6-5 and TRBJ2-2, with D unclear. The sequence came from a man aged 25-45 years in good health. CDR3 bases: TGTGCCAGCAGTTACTCGACCGCGGCCGGGGAGCTGTTTTTT. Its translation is CASSYSTAAGELFF.